This T cell receptor (beta chain) was found in a study of blood T cell repertoires in COVID-19. In the study overall: Acute and convalescent COVID-19 samples came from the United States, Italy and Spain. T cells, B-cell-depleted T cells, or PBMCs provided the cDNA or gDNA that served as material.

Germline loops: CDR1 WSHSY, CDR2 SAAADI. Trimming cost V 5 bases and J 10 bases, with 20 bases left between them. The CDR3 spans 14 residues. In the original processing: Amplification of reference gene primers was used by the study to estimate nucleated cell counts. TCRdb keeps only in-frame clones here, not all; method: immunoSEQ multiplex PCR. V, J and clone size derive from that table, while D and trimming were established from the DNA sequence. The sample has 250,000 to 400,000 clones; about 91% are singletons. The receptor was derived from a woman under 40 with COVID-19, enrolled during active disease. Sequences were obtained from peripheral blood. The chain employs TRBV10-2 and TRBJ1-1; weak D call: TRBD1 (6 bases). The CDR3 region is CASSFTRDTSGAFF. CDR3 DNA: TGCGCCAGCAGTTTTACTCGGGACACCTCTGGAGCTTTCTTT.